The T cell receptor beta chain described here comes from a study of OX40 agonist ivuxolimab in advanced cancers. Overall study results and limits: At 0.1 to 3.0 mg/kg, CD4+ and CD8+ blood T cells expanded clonally by week 6.

The count of this clone is one. Its antigen is currently unknown. Systemic immunosuppression or a history of autoimmune disease excluded patients. Baseline was the first blood sampling point, followed by cycle 4 day 1 and cycle 7 day 1. Method: immunoSEQ multiplex PCR; TCRdb's copy keeps in-frame clones and lacks some. The table records about 76,000 clones, around 87% of them present only once. The CDR3 runs 15 residues. Losses at the gene ends were 3 bases for V and 2 bases for J; bases not matched to a gene: 4. Germline V gene sequence: CDR1 KGHSH, CDR2 LQKENI. This material consisted of CD4+ or CD8+ T cells sorted from blood, taken in a trial of the OX40 agonist ivuxolimab. The V call is TRBV18, the J call TRBJ2-7, with 10 bases identical to TRBD2. The clonotype originates from an adult with an advanced solid tumor such as melanoma, head and neck, liver or kidney cancer. The CDR3 DNA reads as TGTGCCAGCTCACCGAGTCTAGCGGGGGCCTACGAGCAGTACTTC. This encodes CASSPSLAGAYEQYF.